This T cell receptor (beta chain) was observed in a study of blood T cell repertoires in COVID-19. Between the trimmed V and J ends, which lost 4 bases and 7 bases, there was a span of 19 bases. Germline values: CDR1 SGHAT, CDR2 FQNNGV. The CDR3 runs 16 residues. Using immunoSEQ multiplex PCR, the repertoire was profiled, and TCRdb retains in-frame clones only, with some absent. In the table there are 350,000 to 400,000 clones, approximately 89% of which are singletons. The sample comprised PBMCs or T cells enriched from blood (not recorded which). V gene TRBV11-2 combines with J gene TRBJ2-2, with D uncertain. The receptor's source is a man aged 35-49 years in a cohort exposed to, infected with or recovered from COVID-19 (not recorded which). The CDR3 sequence is CASSSIPTVSGGELFF. In DNA form, the CDR3 reads TGTGCCAGCAGCTCCATACCGACTGTGTCGGGCGGGGAGCTGTTTTTT.